A single sample gave rise to the 29 T cell receptor beta chains below, sequenced in a study of a mutant IDH1 vaccine in newly diagnosed glioma. No antigen has been identified for these receptors. Sample time point: week 23, last vaccination. Topical imiquimod was applied with each vaccine dose, which held 300 ug of mutant IDH1 20-mer peptide. Profiling relied on immunoSEQ multiplex PCR, and the TCRdb table lists in-frame clones only, not all of them. In the table there are approximately 43,000 clones, 60% to 85% of which are singletons. The input for sequencing was PBMCs, taken from a glioma patient whose treatment included an IDH1 peptide vaccine. The source of these receptors is a woman aged 35 to 49 with glioma. Some clones in this sample may be carry-over from other donors' samples.

The chain has TRBV7-8 and TRBJ1-2, with unresolved D. The germline CDR1 and CDR2 sequences are SGHVS and FQNEAQ. V lost 5 bases and J lost 1, with 20 bases in between. This CDR3 region has 17 residues. CDR3 residues: CASSPRLGVADNYGYTF. The CDR3 nucleotides read TGTGCCAGCAGCCCGAGGCTGGGCGTGGCAGATAACTATGGCTACACCTTC. The full variable domain, with the rest looked up from reference TRBV7-8 and TRBJ1-2, is GAGVSQSPRYKVAKRGQDVALRCDPISGHVSLFWYQQALGQGPEFLTYFQNEAQLDKSGLPSDRFFAERPEGSVSTLKIQRTQQEDSAVYLCASSPRLGVADNYGYTFGSGTRLTVV.

The V gene is TRBV29-1, the J gene TRBJ2-7, with D perhaps matching TRBD2 (7 bases). Germline assignment: CDR1 SQVTM and CDR2 ANQGSEA. Deletions cut 7 bases from V and 3 bases from J, with 22 bases between. This CDR3 comprises 15 residues. CDR3 region: CSAGRARDKDYEQYF. CDR3 in DNA: TGCAGCGCTGGGAGGGCCCGGGACAAAGACTACGAGCAGTACTTC.

The CDR3 sequence is CASSPGAGATYEQYF. Here the CDR3 DNA reads TGTGCCAGCAGCCCCGGGGCAGGAGCTACCTACGAGCAGTACTTC. V gene TRBV5-8 combines with J gene TRBJ2-7; D tentatively reads TRBD1 or TRBD2 (5 bases each). CDR1 and CDR2 from the germline V gene are SGHTS and YDEGEE. The CDR3 covers 15 residues. The V gene lost 4 bases and the J gene lost 2 bases, with 16 bases spanning the gap.

The V call is TRBV7-9, the J call TRBJ2-5, with 8 bases lining up with TRBD1. CDR1 SEHNR and CDR2 FQNEAQ come from the germline V gene (reference sequence). V shed 3 bases and J 1 base; nucleotides not matched to a gene: 1. The length of the CDR3 is 14 residues. The CDR3 here is CASSFRGLQETQYF. Here the CDR3 DNA reads TGTGCCAGCAGCTTCAGGGGGCTCCAAGAGACCCAGTACTTC.

This clone was recorded only once. The genes are TRBV6-1 and TRBJ1-1, with D perhaps matching TRBD1 (6 bases). Trimming stripped 7 bases from V and 10 bases from J, with 16 bases between. The CDR3 is 12 residues long. The germline CDR1 and CDR2 sequences are MNHNS and SASEGT. CDR3 sequence reads: CASTYSQGGAFF. Written as DNA, the CDR3 is TGTGCCAGCACCTACTCACAGGGAGGAGCTTTCTTT.

The chain employs TRBV4-1 and TRBJ1-1; 7 bases fit TRBD1. This CDR3 contains 15 residues. Germline values: CDR1 MGHRA, CDR2 YSYEKL. After removal of 3 bases from V and 0 bases from J, the junction contained 4 bases not matched to a gene. The CDR3 DNA follows: TGCGCCAGCAGCCACACAGGGGCGATGAACACTGAAGCTTTCTTT. Translated, it gives CASSHTGAMNTEAFF.

This clone showed up just once. This chain links TRBV7-9 with TRBJ2-7; D is uncertain. Germline V gene sequence: CDR1 SEHNR, CDR2 FQNEAQ (reference sequence). CDR3 size: 13 residues. V gave up 4 bases and J gave up 2 bases, with 9 bases separating them. As DNA, the CDR3 is TGTGCCAGCAGCTCGCCCTCAACCTACGAGCAGTACTTC. This gives the protein CASSSPSTYEQYF.

The gene calls are TRBV7-6 and TRBJ1-2; no clear D. The CDR3 is made up of 13 amino acids. Trimming removed 1 base at V and 2 bases at J, with 5 bases between. Per germline, CDR1 SGHVS and CDR2 FNYEAQ. The CDR3 DNA sequence: TGTGCCAGCAGCTTAGGCCCCAACTATGGCTACACCTTC. Residues: CASSLGPNYGYTF.

The V and J genes are TRBV14 and TRBJ2-7; the D gene is possibly TRBD2 (5 bases). The CDR3 consists of 12 residues. V gave up 4 bases and J gave up 7 bases, with 11 bases separating them. Germline V gene sequence: CDR1 SGHDN, CDR2 FVKESK. The CDR3 sequence is CASSPGRGEQYF. As DNA, the CDR3 is TGTGCCAGCAGCCCCGGCAGAGGGGAGCAGTACTTC. The full variable domain, its missing parts supplied by reference TRBV14 and TRBJ2-7, is EAGVTQFPSHSVIEKGQTVTLRCDPISGHDNLYWYRRVMGKEIKFLLHFVKESKQDESGMPNNRFLAERTGGTYSTLKVQPAELEDSGVYFCASSPGRGEQYFGPGTRLTVT.

This chain connects TRBV6-1 to TRBJ1-5; possible D gene TRBD1, 6 bases. V lost 4 bases and J 3 bases, leaving 16 bases between the germline ends. The length of the CDR3 is 16 residues. Germline CDR1 and CDR2: MNHNS and SASEGT. CDR3 amino acids: CASSGNPGAPNQPQHF. The CDR3 DNA follows: TGTGCCAGCAGTGGAAATCCAGGGGCTCCCAATCAGCCCCAGCATTTT.

The rearrangement uses TRBV7-3 and TRBJ2-1; D is perhaps TRBD1 (5 bases). Germline CDR1 SGHTA, CDR2 FQGTGA. The CDR3 extends over 15 amino acids. The V end was cut by 2 bases, the J end by 4 bases, with 12 bases between. CDR3 amino acids: CASSLQGAAYNEQFF. The CDR3, as DNA: TGTGCCAGCAGCTTACAAGGGGCCGCTTACAATGAGCAGTTCTTC. Full variable domain (missing parts from reference TRBV7-3 and TRBJ2-1): GAGVSQTPSNKVTEKGKYVELRCDPISGHTALYWYRQSLGQGPEFLIYFQGTGAADDSGLPNDRFFAVRPEGSVSTLKIQRTERGDSAVYLCASSLQGAAYNEQFFGPGTRLTVL.

This clone was recorded only once. The genes are TRBV5-6 and TRBJ1-4; no clear D. Germline CDR1 reads SGHDT; CDR2 reads YYEEEE. The ends were cut back, 6 bases at V and 0 bases at J, with 15 bases in the middle. This CDR3 spans 16 amino acids. The CDR3 DNA reads TGTGCCAGCACCTCTACCTCTGCGGCAACTAATGAAAAACTGTTTTTT. It yields the protein CASTSTSAATNEKLFF.

CDR3 nucleotides: TGTGCCAGCATTCCGGACAGGGCCTTCTACAATGAGCAGTTCTTC. This encodes CASIPDRAFYNEQFF. V gene TRBV2 combines with J gene TRBJ2-1, with 8 bases fitting TRBD1. The CDR3 consists of 15 residues. Trimming took 7 bases from V and 3 from J; bases not matched to a gene: 8. Germline V lookup: CDR1 SNHLY, CDR2 FYNNEI.

The rearrangement links TRBV5-4 to TRBJ2-7; D ambiguous. Germline V gives CDR1 SGHNT, CDR2 YYREEE (reference sequence). The CDR3 covers 13 residues. V was cut by 4 bases and J by 6 bases, with 14 bases left in between. Here the CDR3 reads CASSTFGDGEQYF. The CDR3 DNA follows: TGTGCCAGCAGCACTTTTGGGGATGGCGAGCAGTACTTC.

This chain links TRBV9 with TRBJ1-2; 8 bases map to TRBD1. The length of the CDR3 is 14 residues. Germline CDR1 SGDLS, CDR2 YYNGEE. Germline trimming cut 3 bases from V and 7 bases from J; bases unmatched to any gene: 8. Written as DNA, the CDR3 is TGTGCCAGCAGCGGCCGGGACAGGCTTCGTGGCTACACCTTC. Translating it yields CASSGRDRLRGYTF.

This chain's CDR3 is CASSPPGGDEKLFF. CDR3 DNA: TGTGCCAGCAGCCCCCCGGGGGGCGATGAAAAACTGTTTTTT. The gene calls are TRBV9 and TRBJ1-4, with D possibly TRBD1 on 6 matching bases. This CDR3 region has 14 residues. The germline V gene has CDR1 SGDLS and CDR2 YYNGEE. With 4 bases removed from V and 6 bases from J, the gap between germline ends came to 13 bases.

This clone showed up just a few times. V usage is TRBV9 and J usage is TRBJ1-2; a possible D gene is TRBD1 (6 bases). Germline loops: CDR1 SGDLS, CDR2 YYNGEE. Trimming took 8 bases from V and 12 from J, leaving 11 bases between them. The CDR3 extends over 9 amino acids. The DNA for the CDR3 is TGTGCCAGTGGGACACCTAACACCTTC. Its protein is CASGTPNTF. Variable domain in full (rest from reference TRBV9 and TRBJ1-2): DSGVTQTPKHLITATGQRVTLRCSPRSGDLSVYWYQQSLDQGLQFLIQYYNGEERAKGNILERFSAQQFPDLHSELNLSSLELGDSALYFCASGTPNTFGSGTRLTVV.

The chain carries TRBV19 and TRBJ1-1; the D gene is possibly TRBD1 (6 bases). Trimming stripped 8 bases from V and 4 bases from J, with 11 bases between. Per the germline V gene, CDR1 is LNHDA and CDR2 is SQIVND (reference sequence). This CDR3 has 12 amino acids. The CDR3 coding sequence is TGTGCCAGTCGTCAGGGGATCACTGAAGCTTTCTTT. This encodes CASRQGITEAFF.

The genes are TRBV7-2 and TRBJ2-3; D is unresolved. The V gene lost 2 bases and the J gene lost 5 bases, with 8 bases spanning the gap. Germline values: CDR1 SGHTA, CDR2 FQGNSA. The CDR3 totals 13 residues. Written as DNA, the CDR3 is TGTGCCAGCAGCTTAATAGTCGGAGATACGCAGTATTTT. Its protein is CASSLIVGDTQYF.

V and J are TRBV7-9 and TRBJ1-4, with unresolved D. The germline V gene encodes CDR1 SEHNR and CDR2 FQNEAQ (reference sequence). The CDR3 loop spans 14 amino acids. V dropped 0 bases and J dropped 4 bases, with 6 bases sitting between them. The CDR3 reads CASSLARSNEKLFF. The CDR3 nucleotides read TGTGCCAGCAGCTTAGCTCGGAGTAATGAAAAACTGTTTTTT.

This clone was counted between two and nine times. The chain carries TRBV28 and TRBJ2-5; D is undetermined. The V end was cut by 10 bases, the J end by 2 bases, with 17 bases between. The CDR3 spans 14 residues. Germline CDR1 MDHEN, CDR2 SYDVKM. The chain's CDR3 is CATEALIRQETQYF. The CDR3 DNA follows: TGTGCCACTGAAGCGTTAATAAGGCAAGAGACCCAGTACTTC.

This chain uses TRBV6-5 with TRBJ2-2; D not resolved. V lost 3 bases and J lost 6, with 8 bases in between. The CDR3 is 13 residues long. Germline V gene data show CDR1 as MNHEY and CDR2 as SVGAGI. In DNA, the CDR3 is TGTGCCAGCAGTTATCTCCGGGCCGGGGAGCTGTTTTTT. Translating gives CASSYLRAGELFF.

CDR3 bases: TGTGCCAGCAGCTTAACGGGGACTGAAGCTTTCTTT. Amino acid sequence: CASSLTGTEAFF. The rearrangement joins TRBV7-6 to TRBJ1-1; D is unresolved. Trimming shortened V by 2 bases and J by 5 bases, and 6 bases separated the two germline ends. This CDR3 is 12 amino acids long. Germline lookup yields CDR1 SGHVS and CDR2 FNYEAQ.

J is TRBJ1-3 and V is TRBV29-1; D is possibly TRBD1 (5 bases). Looked up from germline, CDR1 is SQVTM and CDR2 is ANQGSEA. With 0 bases removed from V and 2 bases from J, the gap between germline ends came to 17 bases. The CDR3 is 17 residues long. The CDR3 region is CSVEEARGLVTGNTIYF. CDR3 sequence (DNA): TGCAGCGTTGAAGAGGCCCGGGGCTTAGTAACTGGAAACACCATATATTTT.

The V call is TRBV5-4, the J call TRBJ2-1; the D gene is possibly TRBD1 (5 bases). Germline-derived CDR1 and CDR2 are SGHNT and YYREEE (reference sequence). CDR3 length: 14 residues. V was shortened by 2 bases and J by 5 bases, with 11 bases between the two germline ends. The CDR3 coding sequence is TGTGCCAGCAGCTTAGGGGCCCAAAACAATGAGCAGTTCTTC. This gives the protein CASSLGAQNNEQFF.

This chain uses TRBV18 with TRBJ1-1, with 8 bases identical to TRBD1. Germline V gene sequence: CDR1 KGHSH, CDR2 LQKENI. The V gene end was trimmed by 2 bases and the J gene end by 4 bases; junction bases not matched to a gene: 3. This CDR3 comprises 14 residues. CDR3 sequence reads: CASSPSRGPTEAFF. The CDR3 coding sequence is TGTGCCAGCTCACCATCCAGGGGGCCCACTGAAGCTTTCTTT.

CDR3 protein: CASSSDREAGYTF. CDR3 bases: TGTGCCAGCAGCTCAGACAGGGAGGCTGGCTACACCTTC. The V gene is TRBV9, the J gene TRBJ1-2; 7 positions agree with TRBD1. The CDR3 runs to 13 residues. Germline values: CDR1 SGDLS, CDR2 YYNGEE. With V trimmed by 4 bases and J by 7 bases, 7 bases remained unmatched.

The V and J genes are TRBV7-6 and TRBJ1-2; TRBD1 matches at 8 bases. V dropped 3 bases and J dropped 0; count of bases not matched to a gene: 6. The germline V gene encodes CDR1 SGHVS and CDR2 FNYEAQ. The CDR3 is 16 residues long. The chain's CDR3 is CASSLAGTGANYGYTF. In nucleotides, the CDR3 is TGTGCCAGCAGCTTGGCGGGGACAGGAGCTAACTATGGCTACACCTTC.

The chain joins TRBV7-8 to TRBJ1-3; 7 bases fit TRBD1. Trimming at V came to 3 bases and at J to 2 bases, leaving 4 bases not matched to a gene. CDR1 SGHVS and CDR2 FQNEAQ come from the germline V gene. The CDR3 extends over 15 amino acids. CDR3 in DNA: TGTGCCAGCAGCTTTGACAGGGTGACTGGAAACACCATATATTTT. This translates into CASSFDRVTGNTIYF.